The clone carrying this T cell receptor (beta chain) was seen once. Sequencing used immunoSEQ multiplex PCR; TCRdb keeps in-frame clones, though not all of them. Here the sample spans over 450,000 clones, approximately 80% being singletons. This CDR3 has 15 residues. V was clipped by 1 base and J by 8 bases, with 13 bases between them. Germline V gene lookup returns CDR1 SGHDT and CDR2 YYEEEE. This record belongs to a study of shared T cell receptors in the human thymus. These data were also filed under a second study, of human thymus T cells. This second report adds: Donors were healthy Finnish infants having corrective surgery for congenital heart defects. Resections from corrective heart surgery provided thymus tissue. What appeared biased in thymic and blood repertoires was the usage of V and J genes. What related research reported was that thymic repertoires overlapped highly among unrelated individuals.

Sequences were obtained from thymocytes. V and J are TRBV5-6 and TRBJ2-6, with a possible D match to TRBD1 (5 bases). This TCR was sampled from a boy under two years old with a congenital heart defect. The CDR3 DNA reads TGTGCCAGCAGCTTGAAGGGGAAAAGGACCAACGTCCTGACTTTC. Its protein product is CASSLKGKRTNVLTF.